Listed below are T cell receptor beta chains from one sample, sequenced in a study of blood T cell repertoires in COVID-19. The repertoire was sequenced with immunoSEQ multiplex PCR; TCRdb's copy has only in-frame clones and lacks some. Among about 170,000 clones listed, about nine tenths were seen once. Material: PBMCs or T cells enriched from blood (not recorded which). The receptors shown here come from a woman in her late teens or twenties who had recovered from COVID-19. Each CDR3 is given with its conserved first and last residue. Fields, in order: CDR3 protein, CDR3 DNA, J gene, V gene, D gene, clone size. The D gene is left open where the match is weak. Clone size is not always given. Where it is, it says once, few, many or a class for expanded clones.

cdr3_aa: CASSVGLAGVYEQYF
cdr3_nt: TGTGCCAGCAGCGTCGGACTAGCGGGAGTGTACGAGCAGTACTTC
j_call: TRBJ2-7
v_call: TRBV9
d_call: TRBD2
clone_size: -

cdr3_aa: CASSRGLAGGRAVGGELFF
cdr3_nt: TGCGCCAGCAGCAGGGGACTAGCGGGAGGCCGTGCAGTTGGCGGGGAGCTGTTTTTT
j_call: TRBJ2-2
v_call: TRBV5-1
d_call: TRBD2
clone_size: -

cdr3_aa: CASSQDAGVGSDTQYF
cdr3_nt: TGCGCCAGCAGCCAAGATGCCGGGGTTGGGTCAGATACGCAGTATTTT
j_call: TRBJ2-3
v_call: TRBV4-3
d_call: -
clone_size: -

cdr3_aa: CASSEPSYEQYF
cdr3_nt: TGTGCCAGCAGTGAGCCGAGCTACGAGCAGTACTTC
j_call: TRBJ2-7
v_call: TRBV2
d_call: -
clone_size: -

cdr3_aa: CASSEGPNTGELFF
cdr3_nt: TGTGCCAGCAGCGAGGGCCCCAACACCGGGGAGCTGTTTTTT
j_call: TRBJ2-2
v_call: TRBV2
d_call: -
clone_size: -

cdr3_aa: CASSQGGDGGFEQYF
cdr3_nt: TGTGCCAGCAGCCAAGGTGGGGATGGGGGGTTCGAGCAGTACTTC
j_call: TRBJ2-7
v_call: TRBV4-2
d_call: -
clone_size: -

cdr3_aa: CASSQTDSDKQFF
cdr3_nt: TGTGCCAGCAGCCAAACGGACTCCGACAAACAGTTCTTC
j_call: TRBJ2-1
v_call: TRBV7-3
d_call: -
clone_size: -

cdr3_aa: CASSIGGGTSNEQFF
cdr3_nt: TGTGCCAGTAGTATAGGGGGGGGAACGAGCAATGAGCAGTTCTTC
j_call: TRBJ2-1
v_call: TRBV19
d_call: TRBD2
clone_size: -

cdr3_aa: CATSTTGGVYEQYF
cdr3_nt: TGTGCCACCTCAACGACAGGGGGTGTCTACGAGCAGTACTTC
j_call: TRBJ2-7
v_call: TRBV6-5
d_call: TRBD1
clone_size: -

cdr3_aa: CATSDWTSSGEQFF
cdr3_nt: TGTGCCACCAGCGATTGGACTAGTTCGGGTGAGCAGTTCTTC
j_call: TRBJ2-1
v_call: TRBV15
d_call: TRBD2
clone_size: once

cdr3_aa: CSVIVHSYEQYF
cdr3_nt: TGCAGCGTTATTGTTCACTCCTACGAGCAGTACTTC
j_call: TRBJ2-7
v_call: TRBV29-1
d_call: -
clone_size: -

cdr3_aa: CASRAGTSGSDEQFF
cdr3_nt: TGTGCCAGCAGGGCCGGGACTAGCGGGAGTGATGAGCAGTTCTTC
j_call: TRBJ2-1
v_call: TRBV2
d_call: TRBD2
clone_size: -

cdr3_aa: CASSRTSSWDTGELFF
cdr3_nt: TGTGCCAGCAGCCGCACTAGTAGTTGGGACACCGGGGAGCTGTTTTTT
j_call: TRBJ2-2
v_call: TRBV7-8
d_call: -
clone_size: -

cdr3_aa: CASSPSGGSGYGYTF
cdr3_nt: TGTGCCAGCAGTCCTTCAGGGGGGTCCGGCTATGGCTACACCTTC
j_call: TRBJ1-2
v_call: TRBV28
d_call: TRBD1
clone_size: -

cdr3_aa: CASSLEPGGNSPLHF
cdr3_nt: TGTGCCAGCAGCTTAGAACCGGGGGGTAATTCACCCCTCCACTTT
j_call: TRBJ1-6
v_call: TRBV7-6
d_call: -
clone_size: -

cdr3_aa: CASSSRLAGGGNEQFF
cdr3_nt: TGCGCCAGCAGCTCCCGACTAGCGGGAGGTGGTAATGAGCAGTTCTTC
j_call: TRBJ2-1
v_call: TRBV4-3
d_call: TRBD2
clone_size: -

cdr3_aa: CASSPTRVNSPLHF
cdr3_nt: TGTGCCAGCAGTCCCACCAGGGTTAATTCACCCCTCCACTTT
j_call: TRBJ1-6
v_call: TRBV28
d_call: -
clone_size: -

cdr3_aa: CAAHSAGVGNEQFF
cdr3_nt: TGTGCCGCTCACTCTGCGGGAGTGGGCAATGAGCAGTTCTTC
j_call: TRBJ2-1
v_call: TRBV7-2
d_call: TRBD2
clone_size: -

cdr3_aa: CASSPQGQGYGYTF
cdr3_nt: TGCGCCAGCAGCCCCCAAGGACAGGGCTATGGCTACACCTTC
j_call: TRBJ1-2
v_call: TRBV5-1
d_call: TRBD1
clone_size: -

cdr3_aa: CASSVAGQSSYNEQFF
cdr3_nt: TGTGCCAGCAGCGTAGCGGGACAGAGCTCCTACAATGAGCAGTTCTTC
j_call: TRBJ2-1
v_call: TRBV9
d_call: TRBD1
clone_size: -

cdr3_aa: CASSIVSAGGVYEQYF
cdr3_nt: TGTGCCAGTAGTATTGTGTCGGCAGGGGGCGTCTACGAGCAGTACTTC
j_call: TRBJ2-7
v_call: TRBV19
d_call: TRBD1
clone_size: -

cdr3_aa: CASGGGTWSNQPQHF
cdr3_nt: TGTGCCAGCGGCGGAGGGACGTGGAGCAATCAGCCCCAGCATTTT
j_call: TRBJ1-5
v_call: TRBV27
d_call: -
clone_size: few

cdr3_aa: CASSLIGGEQYF
cdr3_nt: TGTGCCAGCAGTTTAATCGGGGGCGAGCAGTACTTC
j_call: TRBJ2-7
v_call: TRBV27
d_call: -
clone_size: -

cdr3_aa: CASSTGGIGGGRNNEQFF
cdr3_nt: TGTGCCAGTAGTACGGGGGGTATAGGGGGAGGTAGGAACAATGAGCAGTTCTTC
j_call: TRBJ2-1
v_call: TRBV19
d_call: -
clone_size: -

cdr3_aa: CASSFIGVYSNQPQHF
cdr3_nt: TGTGCCAGCAGTTTTATAGGGGTATACAGCAATCAGCCCCAGCATTTT
j_call: TRBJ1-5
v_call: TRBV28
d_call: -
clone_size: few

cdr3_aa: CASSLWPSYEQYF
cdr3_nt: TGTGCCAGCAGCTTATGGCCAAGCTACGAGCAGTACTTC
j_call: TRBJ2-7
v_call: TRBV7-3
d_call: -
clone_size: -

cdr3_aa: CASSLGSAYEQYF
cdr3_nt: TGTGCCAGCAGCTTAGGCAGTGCCTACGAGCAGTACTTC
j_call: TRBJ2-7
v_call: TRBV7-6
d_call: -
clone_size: -

cdr3_aa: CASSSRGQFFSGANVLTF
cdr3_nt: TGTGCCAGCAGTTCCCGAGGACAGTTTTTCTCTGGGGCCAACGTCCTGACTTTC
j_call: TRBJ2-6
v_call: TRBV28
d_call: -
clone_size: -

cdr3_aa: CASSLSAGGNTEAFF
cdr3_nt: TGTGCCAGCAGTCTCTCGGCAGGGGGGAACACTGAAGCTTTCTTT
j_call: TRBJ1-1
v_call: TRBV27
d_call: TRBD1
clone_size: -

cdr3_aa: CASSLATGPSSYNEQFF
cdr3_nt: TGTGCCAGCAGCTTAGCTACAGGCCCGAGCTCCTACAATGAGCAGTTCTTC
j_call: TRBJ2-1
v_call: TRBV7-2
d_call: -
clone_size: -

cdr3_aa: CASSPGQGAVTQYF
cdr3_nt: TGTGCCAGCTCACCGGGACAGGGGGCAGTGACCCAGTACTTC
j_call: TRBJ2-5
v_call: TRBV18
d_call: TRBD1
clone_size: -

cdr3_aa: CASRAYGYTF
cdr3_nt: TGTGCCAGCAGGGCCTATGGCTACACCTTC
j_call: TRBJ1-2
v_call: TRBV28
d_call: -
clone_size: -

cdr3_aa: CASSFSGENYEQYF
cdr3_nt: TGTGCCAGCAGCTTCAGCGGGGAGAACTACGAGCAGTACTTC
j_call: TRBJ2-7
v_call: TRBV7-2
d_call: TRBD2
clone_size: -

cdr3_aa: CASSPIAKNIQYF
cdr3_nt: TGTGCCAGCAGCCCCATCGCCAAAAACATTCAGTACTTC
j_call: TRBJ2-4
v_call: TRBV6-2/TRBV6-3
d_call: -
clone_size: few

cdr3_aa: CASSRSGQGKNYGYTF
cdr3_nt: TGTGCCAGCAGCCGTAGTGGACAGGGGAAGAACTATGGCTACACCTTC
j_call: TRBJ1-2
v_call: TRBV9
d_call: TRBD1
clone_size: -

cdr3_aa: CASSILTGWTEAFF
cdr3_nt: TGTGCCAGTAGTATTCTTACCGGGTGGACTGAAGCTTTCTTT
j_call: TRBJ1-1
v_call: TRBV19
d_call: -
clone_size: few

cdr3_aa: CASSTGGASGKQYF
cdr3_nt: TGTGCCAGCTCGACTGGGGGGGCTTCGGGGAAGCAGTACTTC
j_call: TRBJ2-7
v_call: TRBV18
d_call: -
clone_size: once

cdr3_aa: CASRMAGLAGTGELFF
cdr3_nt: TGTGCCAGTAGAATGGCGGGACTAGCTGGGACCGGGGAGCTGTTTTTT
j_call: TRBJ2-2
v_call: TRBV19
d_call: TRBD2
clone_size: -

cdr3_aa: CASSLSPPPDQPQHF
cdr3_nt: TGTGCCAGCAGTTTATCACCCCCCCCAGATCAGCCCCAGCATTTT
j_call: TRBJ1-5
v_call: TRBV28
d_call: -
clone_size: -

cdr3_aa: CASRRDSLYQETQYF
cdr3_nt: TGTGCCTCTCGCCGGGACTCCCTGTACCAAGAGACCCAGTACTTC
j_call: TRBJ2-5
v_call: TRBV28
d_call: -
clone_size: -

cdr3_aa: CATSRGQGEGTQYF
cdr3_nt: TGTGCCACCAGCAGGGGACAGGGTGAAGGGACGCAGTATTTT
j_call: TRBJ2-3
v_call: TRBV15
d_call: TRBD1
clone_size: -

cdr3_aa: CASSYSSREQYF
cdr3_nt: TGTGCCAGCAGTTACTCCTCGCGCGAGCAGTACTTC
j_call: TRBJ2-7
v_call: TRBV6-6
d_call: -
clone_size: -

cdr3_aa: CASSLGGSDTQYF
cdr3_nt: TGTGCCAGCAGTTTAGGGGGGTCAGATACGCAGTATTTT
j_call: TRBJ2-3
v_call: TRBV27
d_call: -
clone_size: -

cdr3_aa: CASSQAEGQTYEQYF
cdr3_nt: TGCGCCAGCAGCCAAGCAGAGGGACAGACCTACGAGCAGTACTTC
j_call: TRBJ2-7
v_call: TRBV4-3
d_call: TRBD1
clone_size: -

cdr3_aa: CATRRTGGMNTEAFF
cdr3_nt: TGTGCCACCCGCAGGACAGGGGGCATGAACACTGAAGCTTTCTTT
j_call: TRBJ1-1
v_call: TRBV6-5
d_call: TRBD1
clone_size: -

cdr3_aa: CASSEFLTGVPQNYGYTF
cdr3_nt: TGTGCCAGCAGTGAATTCTTAACAGGGGTCCCTCAAAACTATGGCTACACCTTC
j_call: TRBJ1-2
v_call: TRBV2
d_call: TRBD1
clone_size: -

cdr3_aa: CSAGEAYEQYF
cdr3_nt: TGCAGTGCTGGGGAGGCTTACGAGCAGTACTTC
j_call: TRBJ2-7
v_call: TRBV20-1
d_call: -
clone_size: few

cdr3_aa: CASSPGAEKLFF
cdr3_nt: TGTGCCAGCTCACCAGGGGCAGAAAAACTGTTTTTT
j_call: TRBJ1-4
v_call: TRBV18
d_call: -
clone_size: -

cdr3_aa: CATSRGTSGTYEQYF
cdr3_nt: TGTGCCACCAGCAGAGGGACTAGCGGGACCTACGAGCAGTACTTC
j_call: TRBJ2-7
v_call: TRBV15
d_call: TRBD2
clone_size: -

cdr3_aa: CASSVDYRDTQYF
cdr3_nt: TGTGCCAGCAGCGTAGACTATAGGGATACGCAGTATTTT
j_call: TRBJ2-3
v_call: TRBV9
d_call: -
clone_size: -

cdr3_aa: CASRYSWSPNQPQHF
cdr3_nt: TGTGCCAGCAGGTACTCTTGGTCCCCCAATCAGCCCCAGCATTTT
j_call: TRBJ1-5
v_call: TRBV28
d_call: -
clone_size: -

cdr3_aa: CASKNRNDYEQYF
cdr3_nt: TGTGCCAGTAAAAACAGGAACGACTACGAGCAGTACTTC
j_call: TRBJ2-7
v_call: TRBV19
d_call: -
clone_size: -

cdr3_aa: CASSLALETQYF
cdr3_nt: TGTGCCAGCAGCTTAGCCTTGGAGACCCAGTACTTC
j_call: TRBJ2-5
v_call: TRBV11-2
d_call: -
clone_size: -

cdr3_aa: CASRGSGAGNTIYF
cdr3_nt: TGTGCCAGCAGAGGGAGTGGGGCTGGAAACACCATATATTTT
j_call: TRBJ1-3
v_call: TRBV25-1
d_call: -
clone_size: -

cdr3_aa: CASREERAENYNEQFF
cdr3_nt: TGTGCCAGCAGGGAAGAGCGGGCCGAGAACTACAATGAGCAGTTCTTC
j_call: TRBJ2-1
v_call: TRBV3-1/TRBV3-2
d_call: -
clone_size: -